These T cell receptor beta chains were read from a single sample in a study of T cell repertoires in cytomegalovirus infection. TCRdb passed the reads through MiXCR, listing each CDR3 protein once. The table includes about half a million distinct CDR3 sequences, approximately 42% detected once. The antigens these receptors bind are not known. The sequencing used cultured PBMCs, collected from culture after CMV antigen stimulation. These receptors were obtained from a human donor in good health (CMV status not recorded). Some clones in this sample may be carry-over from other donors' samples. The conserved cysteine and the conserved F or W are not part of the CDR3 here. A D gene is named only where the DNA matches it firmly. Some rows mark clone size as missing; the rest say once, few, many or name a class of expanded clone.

CDR3: ASSTFGTSGTYEQY; V: TRBV19; J: TRBJ2-7; length: 14; D: TRBD2; size: NA
CDR3: ASRAGLRSTDTQY; V: TRBV12-3/TRBV12-4; J: TRBJ2-3; length: 13; D: TRBD2; size: few
CDR3: ASSQEIEAGQGTFGELF; V: TRBV3-1; J: TRBJ2-2; length: 17; D: TRBD1; size: NA
CDR3: ASSLSRTPNGYT; V: TRBV5-4; J: TRBJ1-2; length: 12; D: NA; size: NA
CDR3: AISESMGIEGGAGANVLT; V: TRBV10-3; J: TRBJ2-6; length: 18; D: TRBD1; size: NA
CDR3: ASSGLAGDNSYNEQF; V: TRBV5-5; J: TRBJ2-1; length: 15; D: TRBD2; size: NA
CDR3: ARAPSSVGEQF; V: TRBV2; J: TRBJ2-1; length: 11; D: NA; size: NA
CDR3: ASSPAGVFTEAF; V: TRBV7-8; J: TRBJ1-1; length: 12; D: NA; size: NA
CDR3: SASYRVGYT; V: TRBV20-1; J: TRBJ1-2; length: 9; D: NA; size: NA
CDR3: ASSLRRENTEAF; V: TRBV5-4; J: TRBJ1-1; length: 12; D: NA; size: NA
CDR3: ASSPSSGQETQY; V: TRBV7-2; J: TRBJ2-5; length: 12; D: TRBD2; size: NA
CDR3: ASSAARQGNYGYT; V: TRBV6-2/TRBV6-3; J: TRBJ1-2; length: 13; D: TRBD1; size: few
CDR3: ASAGSNEQF; V: TRBV28; J: TRBJ2-1; length: 9; D: NA; size: few
CDR3: ASSVTGGPQETQY; V: TRBV5-1; J: TRBJ2-5; length: 13; D: TRBD1; size: NA
CDR3: ASGVASGLWETQY; V: TRBV5-4; J: TRBJ2-5; length: 13; D: TRBD2; size: few
CDR3: SARGLQGAAYNEQF; V: TRBV20-1; J: TRBJ2-1; length: 14; D: TRBD1; size: few
CDR3: ASSPSGGRRGADTQY; V: TRBV28; J: TRBJ2-3; length: 15; D: TRBD2; size: NA
CDR3: ASSTGTGRNTIY; V: TRBV5-1; J: TRBJ1-3; length: 12; D: TRBD1; size: once
CDR3: ASSSRTSGTGEQY; V: TRBV5-4; J: TRBJ2-7; length: 13; D: TRBD2; size: few
CDR3: ASWAGSPDTQY; V: TRBV19; J: TRBJ2-3; length: 11; D: NA; size: NA
CDR3: ASSLYKNEQF; V: TRBV6-2/TRBV6-3; J: TRBJ2-1; length: 10; D: NA; size: NA
CDR3: ASSPRGGGSASPYEQY; V: TRBV7-2; J: TRBJ2-7; length: 16; D: NA; size: many
CDR3: ASSSPWGGGRGIDTQY; V: TRBV7-2; J: TRBJ2-3; length: 16; D: TRBD2; size: NA
CDR3: ASHSYVYEQY; V: TRBV6-2/TRBV6-3; J: TRBJ2-7; length: 10; D: NA; size: few
CDR3: ASSPDRGEAKNIQY; V: TRBV6-5; J: TRBJ2-4; length: 14; D: TRBD1; size: NA
CDR3: ASSGLGGNTEAF; V: TRBV7-9; J: TRBJ1-1; length: 12; D: NA; size: few
CDR3: ASSLFFGGGNEKLF; V: TRBV12-3/TRBV12-4; J: TRBJ1-4; length: 14; D: NA; size: NA
CDR3: ASSKPGQGAVGEKLF; V: TRBV7-9; J: TRBJ1-4; length: 15; D: TRBD1; size: NA
CDR3: ASSLPSAGGAYEQY; V: TRBV7-2; J: TRBJ2-7; length: 14; D: TRBD2; size: few
CDR3: SARASGPDTQY; V: TRBV20-1; J: TRBJ2-3; length: 11; D: TRBD2; size: few
CDR3: ASTLSGRNTGELF; V: TRBV7-9; J: TRBJ2-2; length: 13; D: NA; size: NA
CDR3: ASITATGGYGFDGYT; V: TRBV6-2/TRBV6-3; J: TRBJ1-2; length: 15; D: TRBD1; size: NA
CDR3: ASSPGWAYNEQF; V: TRBV7-2; J: TRBJ2-1; length: 12; D: NA; size: NA
CDR3: ASSFPRSGGENIQY; V: TRBV7-8; J: TRBJ2-4; length: 14; D: TRBD2; size: few
CDR3: ASTSPIGLRTEAF; V: TRBV19; J: TRBJ1-1; length: 13; D: NA; size: few